One sample yielded the 17 T cell receptor beta chains listed below, sequenced in a study of blood T cell repertoires in COVID-19. Clones were read by immunoSEQ multiplex PCR, and TCRdb kept only the in-frame ones, dropping some. The sample contains over 200,000 clones, roughly nine tenths of which appear only once. The sequencing sample was made of peripheral blood. These receptors were collected from a man aged 25-45 years with acute or convalescent COVID-19.

V gene TRBV6-5 combines with J gene TRBJ2-7; D gene uncertain. CDR3 length equals 12 residues. In germline, CDR1 is MNHEY, CDR2 SVGAGI. V was pared by 6 bases and J by 1 base, with 7 bases between. The chain's CDR3 is CASRSNSYEQYF. CDR3 DNA: TGTGCCAGCAGAAGCAATTCCTACGAGCAGTACTTC.

The V and J genes are TRBV7-8 and TRBJ1-5, with TRBD1 matching over 9 bases. Trimming at V came to 5 bases and at J to 6 bases, leaving 8 bases not matched to a gene. The CDR3 is 15 residues long. Per the germline V gene, CDR1 is SGHVS and CDR2 is FQNEAQ. CDR3 nucleotide sequence: TGTGCCAGCAGCAAGGGGACAGGGTTTGCTCAGCCCCAGCATTTT. As protein: CASSKGTGFAQPQHF.

CDR3 region: CASKERRGHEKLFF. CDR3 bases: TGTGCCAGCAAGGAGAGGAGAGGGCACGAAAAACTGTTTTTT. V gene TRBV2 combines with J gene TRBJ1-4; D unresolved. The CDR3 totals 14 residues. The germline CDR1 and CDR2 sequences are SNHLY and FYNNEI. V shed 7 bases and J shed 8 bases, with 17 bases lying between them. The whole variable domain, filled in from reference TRBV2 and TRBJ1-4, reads EPEVTQTPSHQVTQMGQEVILRCVPISNHLYFYWYRQILGQKVEFLVSFYNNEISEKSEIFDDQFSVERPDGSNFTLKIRSTKLEDSAMYFCASKERRGHEKLFFGSGTQLSVL.

On this clone itself: A junction end diverges from the germline sequence, so it may reflect a read error. The rearrangement links TRBV7-7 to TRBJ2-5; perhaps TRBD2 as D (5 bases). CDR1 SSHAT and CDR2 FNYEAQ come from the germline V gene (reference sequence). The CDR3 runs to 14 residues. Here the CDR3 reads CASSLAGGGETQYF. CDR3 coding DNA: TGTGCTAGCAGCTTAGCAGGAGGCGGGGAGACCCAGTACTTC.

The rearrangement joins TRBV7-6 to TRBJ1-1, with D unclear. The V gene's germline CDR1 is SGHVS and CDR2 FNYEAQ. V was cut by 5 bases and J by 1 base, with 14 bases left in between. CDR3 length equals 15 residues. The CDR3 loop reads CASSPRTGANTEAFF. In DNA form, the CDR3 reads TGTGCCAGCAGCCCCCGAACTGGAGCGAACACTGAAGCTTTCTTT.

This rearrangement joins TRBV29-1 to TRBJ1-1; TRBD1 aligns across 11 bases. The CDR3 totals 19 residues. Germline trimming cut 0 bases from V and 0 bases from J; bases unmatched to any gene: 12. The V gene's germline CDR1 is SQVTM and CDR2 ANQGSEA. This chain's CDR3 is CSVEDRVPGQGGLNTEAFF. The CDR3 coding sequence is TGCAGCGTTGAAGATCGGGTACCGGGACAGGGGGGTTTGAACACTGAAGCTTTCTTT.

V usage is TRBV28 and J usage is TRBJ2-5; 8 positions match TRBD1. Germline values: CDR1 MDHEN, CDR2 SYDVKM. With V trimmed by 5 bases and J by 2 bases, 10 bases remained unmatched. The CDR3 is 16 residues long. The CDR3 DNA reads TGTGCCAGCAGTCCCTCGACAGGGGTGACTCAAGAGACCCAGTACTTC. Protein: CASSPSTGVTQETQYF.

This sequence joins TRBV30 and TRBJ1-4; 8 bases line up with TRBD1. The trim removed 3 bases at V and 8 bases at J, leaving 5 bases unmatched. CDR1 and CDR2 from the germline V gene are GTSNPN and SVGIG (reference sequence). The CDR3 length is 13 residues. The CDR3 sequence: CAWRAQGEEKLFF. The CDR3 DNA follows: TGTGCCTGGAGGGCACAGGGGGAGGAAAAACTGTTTTTT.

The chain recombines TRBV4-1 with TRBJ2-7; TRBD1 matches 9 bases. Germline assignment: CDR1 MGHRA and CDR2 YSYEKL. J gave up 6 bases and V 4 bases, and 16 bases lay outside the gene matches. CDR3 length equals 17 residues. The CDR3 loop is CASSPETPQGAASEQYF. In nucleotides, the CDR3 is TGCGCCAGCAGCCCGGAAACTCCACAGGGGGCTGCCAGCGAGCAGTACTTC.

This chain connects TRBV5-1 to TRBJ2-1, with a possible D match to TRBD1 (5 bases). The V gene's germline CDR1 is SGHRS and CDR2 YFSETQ. The CDR3 totals 14 residues. The V end lost 4 bases, the J end lost 6 bases, and 14 bases lay between the germline ends. The CDR3 DNA is TGCGCCAGCAGCCCCCGTGGGGCCAGCAATGAGCAGTTCTTC. It codes for CASSPRGASNEQFF.

V and J are TRBV4-1 and TRBJ2-1; 16 positions match TRBD2. Germline V gives CDR1 MGHRA, CDR2 YSYEKL. The CDR3 has 16 amino acids. V was clipped by 4 bases and J by 9 bases; unmatched bases: 6. In nucleotides, the CDR3 is TGCGCCAGCAGCCGGGGACTAGCGGGGGGGCCAGGTGAGCAGTTCTTC. This encodes CASSRGLAGGPGEQFF.

CDR3 protein: CAALGPNPPYTDTQYF. CDR3 in DNA: TGTGCCGCCCTTGGGCCCAACCCCCCCTACACAGATACGCAGTATTTT. The rearrangement joins TRBV28 to TRBJ2-3; D gene uncertain. There are 16 residues in the CDR3. Trimming removed 11 bases at V and 2 bases at J, with 23 bases between. Germline CDR1 and CDR2: MDHEN and SYDVKM.

This chain uses TRBV29-1 with TRBJ1-1, with a weak D call TRBD1 (6 bases). This CDR3 contains 14 residues. Germline CDR1 and CDR2: SQVTM and ANQGSEA. Trimming left V 6 bases short and J 3 bases short, with 17 bases between. CDR3 bases: TGCAGCGTCCTACTCTCAGGGGCGGACACTGAAGCTTTCTTT. Translated, it gives CSVLLSGADTEAFF.

The V and J genes are TRBV27 and TRBJ2-1; 7 bases are shared with TRBD1. The CDR3 covers 18 residues. Germline-derived CDR1 and CDR2 are MNHEY and SMNVEV (reference sequence). The J segment lost 5 bases and the V segment lost 5 bases, leaving 18 bases of the junction unmatched. This CDR3 is CASSATTGFGQANNEQFF. CDR3 nucleotides: TGTGCCAGCAGTGCAACGACAGGGTTCGGACAAGCGAACAATGAGCAGTTCTTC.

The V gene is TRBV11-1, the J gene TRBJ2-3; 9 bases agree with TRBD2. The CDR3 length is 15 residues. Per germline, CDR1 SGHAT and CDR2 FQDESV (reference sequence). Germline trimming cut 4 bases from V and 2 bases from J; bases unmatched to any gene: 4. CDR3 amino acids: CASSSTSGLTDTQYF. The DNA for the CDR3 is TGTGCCAGCAGCTCGACTAGCGGACTCACAGATACGCAGTATTTT.

The rearrangement joins TRBV18 to TRBJ2-1, with 9 bases that match TRBD2. The V and J ends lost 4 bases and 5 bases, in that order; junction bases with no gene match: 9. The V gene's germline CDR1 is KGHSH and CDR2 LQKENI. This CDR3 is 16 amino acids long. CDR3 coding DNA: TGTGCCAGCTCACGACTAGACCTAGCGGGAAACAATGAGCAGTTCTTC. The encoded protein is CASSRLDLAGNNEQFF.

The rearrangement links TRBV5-1 to TRBJ2-3, with 7 bases identical to TRBD1. V was pared by 6 bases and J by 5 bases, with 9 bases of the junction left unmatched. This CDR3 is built from 14 residues. The germline CDR1 and CDR2 sequences are SGHRS and YFSETQ. Here the CDR3 reads CASTPGGGGDTQYF. CDR3 bases: TGCGCCAGCACCCCAGGGGGTGGGGGAGATACGCAGTATTTT.